This paragraph reports one T cell receptor (beta chain). What it recognizes is unknown. Primers used in a second PCR of about 6 to 11 cycles were a sample-barcoded 5' primer and a J-beta primer mix. A minimum of 3 million CDR3-containing paired-end reads was obtained for each sample. TCRdb called the 5' RACE reads again in MiXCR, with one record for every CDR3 protein. The sample lists fewer than 800,000 distinct CDR3 sequences; under 25% were seen once. The data were obtained in a study of blood T cells in healthy people across ages. Whole-study results and caveats: Naive CD4+ cells and diversity were both higher in long-lived donors than in aged donors. A strong correlation was found between TCR beta diversity and the percentage of naive T cells.

J gave up 6 bases and V 6 bases, and 12 bases lay outside the gene matches. The germline CDR1 and CDR2 sequences are SGHRS and YFSETQ. The length of the CDR3 is 16 residues. The sequencing sample was made of blood. This chain joins TRBV5-1 and TRBJ2-2, with 9 bases fitting TRBD2. This TCR was sampled from a man between 65 and 80 years old in good health. The CDR3 is CASTPLAGELPGELFF. The CDR3 DNA reads TGCGCCAGCACTCCCTTAGCGGGAGAATTACCCGGGGAGCTGTTTTTT. The whole variable domain, filled in from reference TRBV5-1 and TRBJ2-2, reads KAGVTQTPRYLIKTRGQQVTLSCSPISGHRSVSWYQQTPGQGLQFLFEYFSETQRNKGNFPGRFSGRQFSNSRSEMNVSTLELGDSALYLCASTPLAGELPGELFFGEGSRLTVL.